Below, 15 T cell receptor beta chains from the same sample are listed, as sequenced in a study of identical twins. A single record per CDR3 protein comes from TCRdb applying MiXCR to the 5' RACE reads. This sample has 450,000 to 650,000 distinct CDR3 sequences, with approximately 9.6% found just once. The sample also formed part of further work on yellow fever vaccine responses in identical twins.

Sequenced material: PBMCs. The receptors here all came from a woman under 30 in good health.

This clonotype showed up just a few times. The rearrangement joins TRBV20-1 to TRBJ2-1; D remains unclear. This CDR3 has 11 residues. V was trimmed by 3 bases and J by 6 bases, leaving 6 bases between them. CDR1 and CDR2 (germline): DFQATT, SNEGSKA (reference sequence). In DNA, the CDR3 is TGCAGTGCTAGTTTTGGCAATGAGCAGTTCTTC. Translated, it gives CSASFGNEQFF.

This clonotype was found a few times. The V gene is TRBV10-2, the J gene TRBJ2-2; the D gene is possibly TRBD2 (6 bases). The CDR3 covers 15 residues. V was pared by 7 bases and J by 6 bases, with 18 bases between. Germline CDR1 and CDR2: WSHSY and SAAADI. Here the CDR3 DNA reads TGCGCCAGCAAAGTCGGCGGGGAGGCCGCCGGGGAGCTGTTTTTT. Translating it yields CASKVGGEAAGELFF.

The chain is built from TRBV7-3 and TRBJ1-1, with 7 bases that match TRBD1. This CDR3 contains 15 residues. Germline CDR1 is SGHTA and CDR2 is FQGTGA. Unmatched junction bases numbered 8, after V lost 5 bases and J lost 2 bases. The CDR3 DNA follows: TGTGCCAGCAGCCCCGGACAGGCTGCCAACACTGAAGCTTTCTTT. Protein: CASSPGQAANTEAFF.

The chain joins TRBV10-3 to TRBJ2-5, with 9 nucleotides matching TRBD2. V lost 3 bases to trimming and J lost 5 bases; unmatched junction nucleotides: 13. This CDR3 has 17 amino acids. Germline values: CDR1 ENHRY, CDR2 SYGVKD. In nucleotides, the CDR3 is TGTGCCATCAGTGACCTCCCCCGGGCGGGGGGGTCTGAGACCCAGTACTTC. This sequence encodes CAISDLPRAGGSETQYF.

This clonotype appeared many times. The chain recombines TRBV6-6 with TRBJ2-7; TRBD1 is a possible D gene (5 bases). The CDR3 runs 13 residues. With 5 bases removed from V and 3 bases from J, the gap between germline ends came to 11 bases. Germline values: CDR1 MNHNY, CDR2 SVGAGI (reference sequence). The CDR3 spells CASSLSGFYEQYF. The CDR3 nucleotides read TGTGCCAGCAGTCTCTCAGGGTTCTACGAGCAGTACTTC.

In its sample, this clonotype was seen many times. The rearrangement joins TRBV7-2 to TRBJ2-7; D unclear. CDR1 is SGHTA and CDR2 is FQGNSA in the germline V gene. CDR3 length equals 12 residues. The V and J ends lost 1 base and 5 bases respectively, with 6 bases between them. CDR3 loop: CASSLVFNEQYF. The CDR3 nucleotides are TGTGCCAGCAGCTTAGTTTTCAACGAGCAGTACTTC. The full variable domain, completed using reference TRBV7-2 and TRBJ2-7, is GAGVSQSPSNKVTEKGKDVELRCDPISGHTALYWYRQSLGQGLEFLIYFQGNSAPDKSGLPSDRFSAERTGGSVSTLTIQRTQQEDSAVYLCASSLVFNEQYFGPGTRLTVT.

CDR3 in DNA: TGTGCCAGCAGCTTTTGGGAGTACCAAGAGACCCAGTACTTC. Amino acid sequence: CASSFWEYQETQYF. This chain joins TRBV7-2 and TRBJ2-5, with a tentative D call TRBD2 (5 bases). V was pared by 3 bases and J by 0 bases, with 8 bases between. CDR1 SGHTA and CDR2 FQGNSA come from the germline V gene. The CDR3 contains 14 residues.

This clonotype was counted between two and nine times. The V gene is TRBV28, the J gene TRBJ2-5, with a weak D call TRBD2 (6 bases). V lost 8 bases, J lost 1 base, and 11 bases lay in between. The CDR3 covers 13 residues. Germline CDR1 reads MDHEN; CDR2 reads SYDVKM. The CDR3: CASEGTPQETQYF. The CDR3 DNA sequence: TGTGCCAGCGAGGGGACTCCCCAAGAGACCCAGTACTTC. Supplemented by reference TRBV28 and TRBJ2-5, the full variable domain reads DVKVTQSSRYLVKRTGEKVFLECVQDMDHENMFWYRQDPGLGLRLIYFSYDVKMKEKGDIPEGYSVSREKKERFSLILESASTNQTSMYLCASEGTPQETQYFGPGTRLLVL.

This clonotype was detected only a few times. This chain uses TRBV27 with TRBJ2-2; 7 nucleotides line up with TRBD2. Losses at the gene ends were 7 bases for V and 5 bases for J; bases not matched to a gene: 10. CDR3 length: 15 amino acids. Germline assignment: CDR1 MNHEY and CDR2 SMNVEV (reference sequence). The CDR3: CASIWRWGGTGELFF. The CDR3 DNA sequence: TGTGCCAGCATCTGGAGGTGGGGGGGGACCGGGGAGCTGTTTTTT.

This clonotype was counted a few times. CDR3 residues: CASSLSVRGRTSNTGELFF. Here the CDR3 DNA reads TGTGCCAGCAGCTTATCTGTGAGGGGGCGAACCTCGAACACCGGGGAGCTGTTTTTT. The V and J genes are TRBV11-1 and TRBJ2-2; TRBD1 agrees at 7 bases. CDR1 is SGHAT and CDR2 is FQDESV in the germline V gene (reference sequence). V lost 2 bases and J lost 0; bases outside the gene matches: 12. The length of the CDR3 is 19 residues.

J is TRBJ1-1 and V is TRBV5-1; 9 bases map to TRBD1. Germline assignment: CDR1 SGHRS and CDR2 YFSETQ. With V trimmed by 6 bases and J by 1 base, 10 bases remained unmatched. The CDR3 sequence is 16 residues long. As DNA, the CDR3 is TGCGCCAGCATTTCGGGACAGGGAGGGGCGAACACTGAAGCTTTCTTT. This gives the protein CASISGQGGANTEAFF.

This clonotype occurred a few times. This sequence joins TRBV6-1 and TRBJ2-7; D is perhaps TRBD2 (6 bases). This CDR3 region has 15 residues. Germline values: CDR1 MNHNS, CDR2 SASEGT. Deletions cut 7 bases from V and 7 bases from J, with 23 bases between. The CDR3 nucleotides read TGTGCCAGCACCGATAAGCGGGCAGACTCGAGGGAGCAGTACTTC. Translated, it gives CASTDKRADSREQYF.

In this sample, this clonotype turned up many times. The rearrangement uses TRBV6-5 and TRBJ2-7; D might be TRBD1 or TRBD2, each matching 5 bases. Germline lookup yields CDR1 MNHEY and CDR2 SVGAGI. V was cut by 4 bases and J by 2 bases, with 12 bases left in between. The CDR3 has 14 amino acids. In nucleotides, the CDR3 is TGTGCCAGCAGTTTCCGGGACGCGGCCTACGAGCAGTACTTC. Translating it yields CASSFRDAAYEQYF.

Ten or more counts support this clonotype. V and J are TRBV7-8 and TRBJ2-7, with D unresolved. V was cut by 3 bases and J by 6 bases, with 18 bases left in between. The V gene's germline CDR1 is SGHVS and CDR2 FQNEAQ. This CDR3 comprises 15 residues. The CDR3 DNA sequence: TGTGCCAGCAGCTTCACCGGAACTGCCCCTTCCGAGCAGTACTTC. Protein: CASSFTGTAPSEQYF.

At least ten counts were recorded for this clonotype. The V and J genes are TRBV29-1 and TRBJ2-7; 7 positions agree with TRBD2. There are 13 residues in the CDR3. Trimming at V came to 6 bases and at J to 3 bases, leaving 8 bases not matched to a gene. Germline lookup yields CDR1 SQVTM and CDR2 ANQGSEA. The CDR3 spells CSVRQRGYYEQYF. DNA for the CDR3: TGCAGCGTCCGCCAGCGGGGCTACTACGAGCAGTACTTC.